These 32 T cell receptor beta chains were sequenced from one sample in a study of blood T cell repertoires in COVID-19. Method: immunoSEQ multiplex PCR; TCRdb's copy keeps in-frame clones and lacks some. This table holds over 250,000 clones, 75% to 90% found once. Material: peripheral blood. These receptors came from a woman aged 55 to 70 with acute or convalescent COVID-19.

For the CDR3, the DNA is TGTGCCAGCAGTGTCACAAGAGGCTCCGAGCAGTACTTC. It codes for CASSVTRGSEQYF. The chain joins TRBV28 to TRBJ2-7; no reliable D call. CDR1 is MDHEN, CDR2 SYDVKM, per germline. The germline V and J ends were trimmed by 5 bases and 6 bases, with 14 bases remaining between them. The CDR3 runs 13 residues.

The chain employs TRBV9 and TRBJ2-3, with 13 bases lining up with TRBD2. The J segment lost 3 bases and the V segment lost 3 bases, leaving 7 bases of the junction unmatched. CDR1 is SGDLS and CDR2 is YYNGEE in the germline V gene. The CDR3 contains 17 residues. The CDR3 sequence: CASSARLAGGRTDTQYF. The CDR3 DNA reads TGTGCCAGCAGCGCACGACTAGCGGGAGGACGAACAGATACGCAGTATTTT.

V and J are TRBV27 and TRBJ1-6; D is possibly TRBD1 (6 bases). The germline V gene has CDR1 MNHEY and CDR2 SMNVEV (reference sequence). This CDR3 has 15 amino acids. The V end lost 5 bases, the J end lost 4 bases, and 12 bases lay between the germline ends. In nucleotides, the CDR3 is TGTGCCAGCAGTAACCGGGACACGTATAATTCACCCCTCCACTTT. It specifies CASSNRDTYNSPLHF.

The CDR3: CASSLGDIQETQYF. DNA of the CDR3: TGTGCCAGCAGCTTGGGGGACATCCAAGAGACCCAGTACTTC. The V call is TRBV5-6, the J call TRBJ2-5, with D tentatively TRBD1 (6 bases). The CDR3 spans 14 residues. Germline values: CDR1 SGHDT, CDR2 YYEEEE. The V gene lost 0 bases and the J gene lost 1 base, with 7 bases spanning the gap.

The chain is built from TRBV6-6 and TRBJ1-2; 7 bases line up with TRBD1. The CDR3 has 15 amino acids. V was pared by 10 bases and J by 2 bases, with 13 bases of the junction left unmatched. CDR1 is MNHNY, CDR2 SVGAGI, per germline (reference sequence). This CDR3 reads CAIHSSRDRNYGYTF. In nucleotides, the CDR3 is TGTGCCATCCACTCTTCCCGGGACAGAAACTATGGCTACACCTTC.

This rearrangement joins TRBV7-9 to TRBJ1-2; 10 positions match TRBD1. The CDR3 loop spans 14 amino acids. Losses at the gene ends were 3 bases for V and 5 bases for J; bases not matched to a gene: 3. Per the germline V gene, CDR1 is SEHNR and CDR2 is FQNEAQ (reference sequence). The chain's CDR3 is CASSFGQGVYGYTF. The CDR3 DNA is TGTGCCAGCAGCTTTGGACAGGGGGTGTATGGCTACACCTTC.

The gene calls are TRBV4-3 and TRBJ2-5, with D perhaps TRBD1 (6 bases). The CDR3 loop spans 16 amino acids. V shed 1 base and J shed 9 bases, with 21 bases lying between them. CDR1 is LGHNA, CDR2 YSLEER, per germline. CDR3 DNA: TGCGCCAGCAGCCAAGGAACCGACAGGCCCCTGGTGGCCCAGTACTTC. Its translation is CASSQGTDRPLVAQYF.

This rearrangement joins TRBV28 to TRBJ1-1, with D possibly TRBD1 on 6 matching bases. CDR3 length equals 14 residues. Germline CDR1 is MDHEN and CDR2 is SYDVKM. V lost 7 bases to trimming and J lost 4 bases, with 16 bases between them. CDR3 sequence reads: CASIKGGGGTEAFF. In nucleotides, the CDR3 is TGTGCCAGCATCAAAGGGGGTGGTGGCACTGAAGCTTTCTTT.

The CDR3, as DNA: TGTGCCAGTAGCCCGAGACAGGGGAGGGACGAGCAGTACTTC. Translated, it gives CASSPRQGRDEQYF. The chain is built from TRBV19 and TRBJ2-7; possibly TRBD1 for D (8 bases). CDR1 and CDR2 from the germline V gene are LNHDA and SQIVND (reference sequence). The CDR3 totals 14 residues. Trimming stripped 6 bases from V and 5 bases from J, with 17 bases between.

The chain joins TRBV6-1 to TRBJ2-3; 7 bases line up with TRBD1. Germline CDR1 is MNHNS and CDR2 is SASEGT. The CDR3 consists of 15 residues. V lost 2 bases and J lost 2; bases outside the gene matches: 4. The chain's CDR3 is CASSELGTDTDTQYF. CDR3 DNA sequence: TGTGCCAGCAGTGAACTGGGGACAGACACAGATACGCAGTATTTT.

The gene calls are TRBV28 and TRBJ2-3; D ambiguous. This CDR3 contains 14 residues. Trimming shortened V by 2 bases and J by 0 bases, and 6 bases separated the two germline ends. Germline CDR1 and CDR2: MDHEN and SYDVKM. The CDR3 region is CASSLKLSTDTQYF. CDR3 in DNA: TGTGCCAGCAGTTTAAAACTGAGCACAGATACGCAGTATTTT.

This clone occurred a few times. The chain is built from TRBV19 and TRBJ1-1; D is perhaps TRBD1 (6 bases). Deletions cut 0 bases from V and 3 bases from J, with 17 bases between. Germline V CDR1 and CDR2: LNHDA, SQIVND (reference sequence). The CDR3 length is 17 residues. The CDR3 DNA sequence: TGTGCCAGTAGTATAGATTGGGGGCGAACCGGGGACACTGAAGCTTTCTTT. Translation gives CASSIDWGRTGDTEAFF.

V gene TRBV28 combines with J gene TRBJ1-5; D not resolved. The V and J ends lost 5 bases and 4 bases respectively, with 6 bases between them. This CDR3 has 12 residues. CDR1 MDHEN and CDR2 SYDVKM come from the germline V gene. The CDR3 nucleotides read TGTGCCAGCAGTGCACTTAATCAGCCCCAGCATTTT. Translated, it gives CASSALNQPQHF.

The chain joins TRBV6-2 or TRBV6-3 to TRBJ2-3; TRBD2 matches at 7 bases. The CDR3 covers 17 residues. Germline CDR1 and CDR2: MNHEY and SVGEGT. Losses at the gene ends were 4 bases for V and 5 bases for J; bases not matched to a gene: 15. The CDR3 region has the DNA TGTGCCAGCAGTTCCCCGCTGATGACTAGCAAGCAAGATACGCAGTATTTT. This codes for CASSSPLMTSKQDTQYF.

The chain carries TRBV6-6 and TRBJ1-2; no definite D call. The CDR3 loop spans 11 amino acids. The V end lost 5 bases, the J end lost 8 bases, and 9 bases lay between the germline ends. Germline V lookup: CDR1 MNHNY, CDR2 SVGAGI (reference sequence). For the CDR3, the DNA is TGTGCCAGCAGTACGCGACTAGGCTACACCTTC. Its translation: CASSTRLGYTF.

V and J are TRBV19 and TRBJ2-6, with TRBD1 identical over 8 bases. V lost 6 bases to trimming and J lost 1 base; unmatched junction nucleotides: 8. The CDR3 covers 17 residues. Germline V gene data show CDR1 as LNHDA and CDR2 as SQIVND (reference sequence). This CDR3 reads CASRSDRVRSGANVLTF. The CDR3 DNA sequence: TGTGCCAGTAGGTCGGACAGGGTAAGGTCTGGGGCCAACGTCCTGACTTTC.

This chain connects TRBV7-8 to TRBJ2-4; perhaps TRBD1 as D (6 bases). This CDR3 contains 13 residues. Germline CDR1 reads SGHVS; CDR2 reads FQNEAQ. V lost 5 bases and J 8 bases, leaving 13 bases between the germline ends. CDR3 sequence reads: CASSPLRGDIQYF. CDR3 sequence (DNA): TGTGCCAGCAGCCCACTCAGGGGAGACATTCAGTACTTC. Drawing the rest from reference TRBV7-8 and TRBJ2-4, the complete variable domain is GAGVSQSPRYKVAKRGQDVALRCDPISGHVSLFWYQQALGQGPEFLTYFQNEAQLDKSGLPSDRFFAERPEGSVSTLKIQRTQQEDSAVYLCASSPLRGDIQYFGAGTRLSVL.

V usage is TRBV6-2 or TRBV6-3 and J usage is TRBJ2-5; unclear D gene. This CDR3 is 16 amino acids long. Trimming stripped 2 bases from V and 1 base from J, with 14 bases between. The V gene's germline CDR1 is MNHEY and CDR2 SVGEGT. The CDR3 region has the DNA TGTGCCAGCAGTTACGAGAGATCACTCGGCCAAGAGACCCAGTACTTC. This sequence encodes CASSYERSLGQETQYF.

This sequence joins TRBV29-1 and TRBJ1-1; D is perhaps TRBD1 (5 bases). This CDR3 contains 14 residues. Looked up from germline, CDR1 is SQVTM and CDR2 is ANQGSEA. The V and J ends lost 4 bases and 3 bases respectively, with 15 bases between them. CDR3 in DNA: TGCAGCGTTGGGCGGGACCCACCCTACACTGAAGCTTTCTTT. Amino acid sequence: CSVGRDPPYTEAFF.

V and J are TRBV5-1 and TRBJ2-3; possibly TRBD2 for D (6 bases). V lost 4 bases and J 3 bases, leaving 12 bases between the germline ends. This CDR3 is 14 amino acids long. The germline gives CDR1 SGHRS, CDR2 YFSETQ. In nucleotides, the CDR3 is TGCGCCAGCAGCCGGGACGGGGGTACAGATACGCAGTATTTT. Translation gives CASSRDGGTDTQYF.

This clone has only a few counts. V gene TRBV4-3 combines with J gene TRBJ1-2; TRBD1 matches 8 bases. Per the germline V gene, CDR1 is LGHNA and CDR2 is YSLEER. The CDR3 runs 15 residues. The trim removed 1 base at V and 3 bases at J, leaving 4 bases unmatched. Written as DNA, the CDR3 is TGCGCCAGCAGCCAAGGCCCAGGGGGCTACTATGGCTACACCTTC. The encoded protein is CASSQGPGGYYGYTF.

The chain has TRBV5-1 and TRBJ2-5; D gene unclear. Trimming stripped 2 bases from V and 5 bases from J, with 10 bases between. Germline V lookup: CDR1 SGHRS, CDR2 YFSETQ. The CDR3 covers 13 residues. CDR3 residues: CASSFLPEETQYF. CDR3 nucleotides: TGCGCCAGCAGCTTCCTCCCGGAGGAGACCCAGTACTTC.

Only one count was recorded for this clone. The chain links TRBV29-1 to TRBJ2-5; 7 bases agree with TRBD2. Germline V gene lookup returns CDR1 SQVTM and CDR2 ANQGSEA. This CDR3 comprises 12 residues. Trimming removed 7 bases from V and 4 bases from J; junction bases left unmatched: 6. The DNA of the CDR3 is TGCAGCGCTGGGGGGGGTCCAGAGACCCAGTACTTC. Translation: CSAGGGPETQYF.

This clone was found once. The CDR3 loop is CAWTFGLAGGWETQYF. The CDR3 DNA reads TGTGCCTGGACCTTCGGACTAGCGGGAGGGTGGGAGACCCAGTACTTC. J is TRBJ2-5 and V is TRBV30, with 15 nucleotides matching TRBD2. Germline CDR1 GTSNPN, CDR2 SVGIG (reference sequence). Trimming took 4 bases from V and 5 from J; bases not matched to a gene: 8. The CDR3 is 16 residues long. Complete variable domain (other parts from reference TRBV30 and TRBJ2-5): SQTIHQWPATLVQPVGSPLSLECTVEGTSNPNLYWYRQAAGRGLQLLFYSVGIGQISSEVPQNLSASRPQDRQFILSSKKLLLSDSGFYLCAWTFGLAGGWETQYFGPGTRLLVL.

The chain joins TRBV6-5 to TRBJ1-5, with 7 bases lining up with TRBD1. The CDR3 consists of 14 residues. The junction had 4 bases not matched to a gene; V was cut back by 7 bases and J by 1 base. Germline values: CDR1 MNHEY, CDR2 SVGAGI. CDR3 residues: CASNEQGSNQPQHF. The DNA for the CDR3 is TGTGCCAGCAACGAACAGGGGAGCAATCAGCCCCAGCATTTT.

With regard to this clone: The same CDR3 arises from other DNA sequences in this sample as well. This chain joins TRBV20-1 and TRBJ1-1; no clear D gene. This CDR3 contains 11 residues. With 2 bases removed from V and 4 bases from J, the gap between germline ends came to 5 bases. CDR1 DFQATT and CDR2 SNEGSKA come from the germline V gene (reference sequence). CDR3 region: CSARTVTEAFF. In DNA form, the CDR3 reads TGCAGTGCTAGAACGGTCACTGAAGCTTTCTTT.

The V gene is TRBV5-4, the J gene TRBJ1-6; D uncertain. CDR3 length: 18 residues. The germline V gene has CDR1 SGHNT and CDR2 YYREEE (reference sequence). Trimming stripped 4 bases from V and 0 bases from J, with 17 bases between. The CDR3 DNA reads as TGTGCCAGCAGCCTAGAGACCGGGTCCAGCTCCTATAATTCACCCCTCCACTTT. Protein: CASSLETGSSSYNSPLHF.

The J gene is TRBJ2-3, the V gene TRBV28; 9 bases match TRBD1. The length of the CDR3 is 14 residues. V lost 8 bases, J lost 1 base, and 4 bases stayed unmatched. CDR1 and CDR2 from the germline V gene are MDHEN and SYDVKM. The CDR3 loop is CASHTGGGTDTQYF. The DNA of the CDR3 is TGTGCCAGCCATACAGGGGGCGGCACAGATACGCAGTATTTT.

This sequence joins TRBV5-6 and TRBJ1-4, with 7 bases fitting TRBD1. Germline V gene data show CDR1 as SGHDT and CDR2 as YYEEEE. Trimming at V came to 4 bases and at J to 8 bases, leaving 14 bases not matched to a gene. CDR3 length equals 16 residues. CDR3 region: CASSGERQGRREKLFF. CDR3 nucleotide sequence: TGTGCCAGCAGCGGGGAACGACAGGGAAGGAGGGAAAAACTGTTTTTT.

This clone was detected once. This CDR3 is CASSPGSTDTQYF. In nucleotides, the CDR3 is TGTGCCAGCTCTCCCGGTAGCACAGATACGCAGTATTTT. The chain employs TRBV18 and TRBJ2-3, with D uncertain. CDR1 and CDR2 from the germline V gene are KGHSH and LQKENI. The CDR3 length is 13 residues. The V and J ends lost 6 bases and 0 bases respectively, with 7 bases between them.

The rearrangement joins TRBV19 to TRBJ1-1, with a possible D match to TRBD1 (5 bases). The CDR3 is 16 amino acids. In germline, CDR1 is LNHDA, CDR2 SQIVND (reference sequence). V dropped 4 bases and J dropped 0 bases, with 15 bases sitting between them. CDR3 DNA: TGTGCCAGTAGTACCCAGCCGGGGGGGTTGAACACTGAAGCTTTCTTT. Translated, it gives CASSTQPGGLNTEAFF.

A few counts support this clone. CDR3: CASSIGQGHNQPQHF. The CDR3 region has the DNA TGTGCCAGTAGTATAGGACAGGGACACAATCAGCCCCAGCATTTT. The rearrangement uses TRBV19 and TRBJ1-5, with 7 bases fitting TRBD1. The CDR3 sequence is 15 residues long. The ends lost 1 base at V and 3 bases at J; junction bases unmatched: 3. Germline lookup yields CDR1 LNHDA and CDR2 SQIVND (reference sequence).